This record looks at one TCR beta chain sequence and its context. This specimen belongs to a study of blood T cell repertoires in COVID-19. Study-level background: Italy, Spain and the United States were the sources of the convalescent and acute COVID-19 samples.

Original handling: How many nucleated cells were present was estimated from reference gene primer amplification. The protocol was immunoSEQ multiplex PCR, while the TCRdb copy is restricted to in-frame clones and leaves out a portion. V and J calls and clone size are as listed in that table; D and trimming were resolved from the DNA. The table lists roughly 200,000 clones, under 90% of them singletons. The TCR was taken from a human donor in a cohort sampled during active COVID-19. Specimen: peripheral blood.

This CDR3 reads CASSPDRAGLEQYV. CDR3 sequence (DNA): TGTGCCAGCTCACCGGACAGGGCGGGACTCGAGCAGTACGTC. V is TRBV6-5 and J is TRBJ2-7; 8 bases fit TRBD1. J lost 6 bases, V lost 8 bases, and 12 bases had no gene match. The CDR3 has 14 residues. The germline V gene has CDR1 MNHEY and CDR2 SVGAGI.